Below are 5 T cell receptor beta chains sequenced from a single sample in a study of blood T cell repertoires in COVID-19. The repertoire was sequenced with immunoSEQ multiplex PCR; TCRdb's copy has only in-frame clones and lacks some. The data show approximately 92,000 clones, less than 90% seen once. Input material: peripheral blood. Receptors originate from a man between 65 and 85 years old with active or convalescent COVID-19.

The chain links TRBV5-1 to TRBJ2-3; 11 nucleotides match TRBD2. There are 18 residues in the CDR3. V lost 1 base and J lost 5; bases outside the gene matches: 12. CDR1 and CDR2 (germline): SGHRS, YFSETQ. The CDR3 sequence is CASSLQASGGPRGDTQYF. CDR3 nucleotide sequence: TGCGCCAGCAGCTTGCAGGCTAGCGGGGGGCCTAGAGGAGATACGCAGTATTTT. The variable domain in full, completed from reference TRBV5-1 and TRBJ2-3, reads KAGVTQTPRYLIKTRGQQVTLSCSPISGHRSVSWYQQTPGQGLQFLFEYFSETQRNKGNFPGRFSGRQFSNSRSEMNVSTLELGDSALYLCASSLQASGGPRGDTQYFGPGTRLTVL.

This chain joins TRBV6-4 and TRBJ1-2; 11 bases match TRBD1. J gave up 4 bases and V 6 bases, and 4 bases lay outside the gene matches. The length of the CDR3 is 14 residues. CDR1 is MRHNA, CDR2 SNTAGT, per germline. CDR3 in DNA: TGTGCCAGCAGGAGGACAGGGGGCGCCTATGGCTACACCTTC. It translates to CASRRTGGAYGYTF.

The genes are TRBV7-9 and TRBJ2-3, with TRBD1 as a possible D gene (6 bases). The CDR3 extends over 16 amino acids. V lost 3 bases, J lost 2 bases, and 15 bases lay in between. The germline V gene encodes CDR1 SEHNR and CDR2 FQNEAQ (reference sequence). The CDR3: CASSFTGTSPTDTQYF. The CDR3 DNA follows: TGTGCCAGCAGCTTTACCGGGACAAGCCCCACAGATACGCAGTATTTT.

The chain recombines TRBV5-1 with TRBJ1-1, with D possibly being TRBD1 (5 bases). This CDR3 has 14 residues. Trimming shortened V by 4 bases and J by 3 bases, and 13 bases separated the two germline ends. Germline values: CDR1 SGHRS, CDR2 YFSETQ. The CDR3 sequence is CASSPAGRHTEAFF. As DNA, the CDR3 is TGCGCCAGCAGCCCAGCAGGGAGGCACACTGAAGCTTTCTTT.

This chain links TRBV4-2 with TRBJ2-2, with 9 bases identical to TRBD2. Germline assignment: CDR1 LGHNA and CDR2 YNFKEQ. CDR3 size: 15 residues. Trimming removed 4 bases from V and 6 bases from J; junction bases left unmatched: 6. The CDR3 DNA sequence: TGTGCCAGCAGCCCCGGGACTAGCCGGGCCGGGGAGCTGTTTTTT. Its translation is CASSPGTSRAGELFF.